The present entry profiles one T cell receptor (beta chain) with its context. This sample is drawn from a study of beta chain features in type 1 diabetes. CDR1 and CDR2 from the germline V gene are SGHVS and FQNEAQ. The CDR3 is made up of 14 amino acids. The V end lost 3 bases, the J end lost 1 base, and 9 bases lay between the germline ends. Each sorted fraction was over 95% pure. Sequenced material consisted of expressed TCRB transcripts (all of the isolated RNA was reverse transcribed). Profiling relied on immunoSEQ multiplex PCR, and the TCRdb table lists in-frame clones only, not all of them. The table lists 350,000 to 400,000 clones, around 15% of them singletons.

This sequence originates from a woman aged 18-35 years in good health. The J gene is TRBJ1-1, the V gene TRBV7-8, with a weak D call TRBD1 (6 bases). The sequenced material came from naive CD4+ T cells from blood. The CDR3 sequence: CASSFDRRNTEAFF. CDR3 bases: TGTGCCAGCAGCTTTGACAGGAGGAACACTGAAGCTTTCTTT.